This TCR beta chain derives from a study of blood T cell repertoires in COVID-19. Looking at the study overall: The origin of the acute and convalescent COVID-19 samples was the United States, Italy and Spain. PBMCs, B-cell-depleted T cells, or T cells provided the cDNA or gDNA that made up the material.

Some clones are missing from TCRdb's copy, which holds only in-frame ones; the method was immunoSEQ multiplex PCR. The table includes 55,000 to 85,000 clones, around 90% detected once. This clone was detected only once. This clonotype was sampled from a human donor in a cohort sampled during active COVID-19. Sample: peripheral blood.

CDR3 loop: CASSSGKTDGNEKLFF. In DNA form, the CDR3 reads TGTGCCAGCAGCTCCGGGAAGACGGATGGTAATGAAAAACTGTTTTTT. This rearrangement joins TRBV5-4 to TRBJ1-4, with D hard to call. V was pared by 3 bases and J by 4 bases, with 16 bases between. The germline CDR1 and CDR2 sequences are SGHNT and YYREEE (reference sequence). This CDR3 is built from 16 residues.